This paragraph reports one T cell receptor beta chain. Its antigen is still unknown. This may be a read error: a much more frequent sequence differs by one nucleotide. The sample belongs to a study of Graves' ophthalmopathy and Graves' hyperthyroidism. Study details: Peripheral blood (taken before any treatment) was collected at initial diagnosis. Study-level results: A model of 13 signatures distinguished ophthalmopathy from stable hyperthyroidism at approximately 90% sensitivity and 65% to 84% specificity. Most expanded thyroid clonotypes above 0.001 frequency also appeared in blood.

It was on clinical symptoms, serum thyroxine, TRAb, thyroid ultrasound and orbital computed tomography that diagnosis relied. From RNA, the CDR3 regions of TCR beta chains were amplified and sequenced. First-round RT-PCR used HTBI primers; second-round multiplex PCR followed. TCRdb re-analysed the multiplex PCR reads in MiXCR, keeping a single row per CDR3 protein. The sample has about 740,000 distinct CDR3 sequences; roughly two fifths are singletons. V lost 5 bases to trimming and J lost 6 bases, with 17 bases between them. The CDR3 is made up of 15 amino acids. The germline gives CDR1 SEHNR, CDR2 FQNEAQ (reference sequence).

The sequencing input was peripheral blood. V gene TRBV7-9 combines with J gene TRBJ1-5; a possible D gene is TRBD1 (5 bases). The clonotype originates from an adult man with Graves' ophthalmopathy. The CDR3 is CASSPDGERGQPQHF. The CDR3 DNA is TGTGCCAGCAGCCCGGACGGAGAGAGGGGTCAGCCCCAGCATTTT. The full variable domain, rest sourced from reference TRBV7-9 and TRBJ1-5, is DTGVSQNPRHKITKRGQNVTFRCDPISEHNRLYWYRQTLGQGPEFLTYFQNEAQLEKSRLLSDRFSAERPKGSFSTLEIQRTEQGDSAMYLCASSPDGERGQPQHFGDGTRLSIL.